One and the same sample provided the 4 T cell receptor beta chains below, sequenced in a study of blood T cells in healthy people across ages. The use of a sample-barcoded 5' primer and a J-beta primer mix characterized a second PCR of roughly 7 to 11 cycles. TCRdb reanalysed the 5' RACE reads using MiXCR and keeps one entry per CDR3 protein. The sample yields about 640,000 distinct CDR3 sequences, around three fifths seen once. Specimen: blood. These receptors came from a man in his sixties in good health.

For this clonotype: One end of the junction does not line up with germline, which may come from a read error. CDR3 protein: CTSSLTGPQETQYF. The DNA for the CDR3 is TGTACCAGCAGCCTCACAGGGCCCCAAGAGACCCAGTACTTC. This chain uses TRBV7-9 with TRBJ2-5; D possibly corresponds to TRBD1 (6 bases). The length of the CDR3 is 14 residues. Germline CDR1 is SEHNR and CDR2 is FQNEAQ (reference sequence).

V is TRBV29-1 and J is TRBJ1-1; TRBD1 aligns across 7 bases. The J segment lost 3 bases and the V segment lost 6 bases, leaving 7 bases of the junction unmatched. The germline gives CDR1 SQVTM, CDR2 ANQGSEA. The CDR3 totals 13 residues. The chain's CDR3 is CSVHRGRDTEAFF. The CDR3 DNA reads as TGCAGCGTCCACAGGGGAAGGGACACTGAAGCTTTCTTT.

This clonotype was seen only once. V is TRBV10-3 and J is TRBJ2-6, with 9 bases that match TRBD1. The length of the CDR3 is 16 residues. V shed 6 bases and J 2 bases; nucleotides not matched to a gene: 5. In germline, CDR1 is ENHRY, CDR2 SYGVKD. CDR3 sequence: CAISGTGNAGANVLTF. In DNA, the CDR3 is TGTGCCATCAGCGGGACAGGGAACGCTGGGGCCAACGTCCTGACTTTC.

This clonotype has just a few counts. At one end the junction does not follow the germline gene, possibly because of a read error. The chain employs TRBV12-3 or TRBV12-4 and TRBJ2-3; the D gene is possibly TRBD2 (6 bases). This CDR3 is built from 14 residues. In nucleotides, the CDR3 is TGTGCCAGCAGTGTAGCGGACGACACAGATACGCAGTATTTT. Encoded protein: CASSVADDTDTQYF.